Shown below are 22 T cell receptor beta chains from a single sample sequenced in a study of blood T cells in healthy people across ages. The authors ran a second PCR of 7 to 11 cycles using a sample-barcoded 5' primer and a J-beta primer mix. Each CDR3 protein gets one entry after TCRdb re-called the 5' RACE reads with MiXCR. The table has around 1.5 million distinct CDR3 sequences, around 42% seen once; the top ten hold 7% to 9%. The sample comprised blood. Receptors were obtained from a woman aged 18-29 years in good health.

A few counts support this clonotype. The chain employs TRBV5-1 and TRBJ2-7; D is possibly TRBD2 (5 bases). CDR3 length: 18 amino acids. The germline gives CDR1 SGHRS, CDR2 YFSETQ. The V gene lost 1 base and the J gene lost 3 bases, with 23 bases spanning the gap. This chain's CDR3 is CASSLLTGTREFLYEQYF. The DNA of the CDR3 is TGCGCCAGCAGCTTGCTGACGGGTACTAGGGAATTCCTCTACGAGCAGTACTTC.

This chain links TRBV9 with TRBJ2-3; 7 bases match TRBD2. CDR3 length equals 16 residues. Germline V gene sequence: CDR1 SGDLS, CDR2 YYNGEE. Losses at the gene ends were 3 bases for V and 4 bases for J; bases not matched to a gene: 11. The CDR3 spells CASSALERGSPDTQYF. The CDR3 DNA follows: TGTGCCAGCAGCGCCTTGGAGCGGGGCTCCCCAGATACGCAGTATTTT.

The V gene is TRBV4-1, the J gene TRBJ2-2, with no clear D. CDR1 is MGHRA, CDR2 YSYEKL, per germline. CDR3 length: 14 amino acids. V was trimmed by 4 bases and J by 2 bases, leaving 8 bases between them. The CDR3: CASSPRPNTGELFF. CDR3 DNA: TGCGCCAGCAGCCCCCGTCCCAACACCGGGGAGCTGTTTTTT.

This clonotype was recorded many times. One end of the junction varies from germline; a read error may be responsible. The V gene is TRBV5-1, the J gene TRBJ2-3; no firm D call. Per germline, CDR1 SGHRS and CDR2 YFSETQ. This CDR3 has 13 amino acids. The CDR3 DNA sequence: TGTGCCAGCAGCTTAACTAGCACAGATACGCAGTATTTT. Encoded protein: CASSLTSTDTQYF.

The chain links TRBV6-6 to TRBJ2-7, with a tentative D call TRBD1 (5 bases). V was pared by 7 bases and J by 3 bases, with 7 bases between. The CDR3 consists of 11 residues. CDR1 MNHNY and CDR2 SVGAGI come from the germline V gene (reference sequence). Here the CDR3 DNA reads TGTGCCAGCAACAGGAACTACGAGCAGTACTTC. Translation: CASNRNYEQYF.

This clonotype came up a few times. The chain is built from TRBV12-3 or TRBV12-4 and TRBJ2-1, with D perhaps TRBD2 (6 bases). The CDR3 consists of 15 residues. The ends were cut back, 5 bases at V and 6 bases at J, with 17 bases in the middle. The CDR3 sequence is CASSKLAFSLNEQFF. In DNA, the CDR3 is TGTGCCAGCAGTAAACTAGCTTTTTCTCTCAATGAGCAGTTCTTC.

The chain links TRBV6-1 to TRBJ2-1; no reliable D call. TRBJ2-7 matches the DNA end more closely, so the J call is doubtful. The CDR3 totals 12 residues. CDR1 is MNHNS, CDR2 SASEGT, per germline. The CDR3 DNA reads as TGTGCCAGGATGCCAGAGGTCAATGAGCAGTACTTC. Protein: CARMPEVNEQYF.

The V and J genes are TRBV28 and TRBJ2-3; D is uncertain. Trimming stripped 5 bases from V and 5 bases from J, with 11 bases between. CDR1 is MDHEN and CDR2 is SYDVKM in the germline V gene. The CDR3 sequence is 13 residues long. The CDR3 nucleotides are TGTGCCAGCAGTCGACTCACGCGAGATACGCAGTATTTT. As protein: CASSRLTRDTQYF.

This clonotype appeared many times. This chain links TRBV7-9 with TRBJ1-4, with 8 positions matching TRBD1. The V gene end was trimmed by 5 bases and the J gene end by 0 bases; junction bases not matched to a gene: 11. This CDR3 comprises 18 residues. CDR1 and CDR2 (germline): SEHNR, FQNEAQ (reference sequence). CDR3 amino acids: CASSGWTGTVATNEKLFF. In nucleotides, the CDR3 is TGTGCCAGCAGCGGATGGACAGGGACGGTTGCAACTAATGAAAAACTGTTTTTT.

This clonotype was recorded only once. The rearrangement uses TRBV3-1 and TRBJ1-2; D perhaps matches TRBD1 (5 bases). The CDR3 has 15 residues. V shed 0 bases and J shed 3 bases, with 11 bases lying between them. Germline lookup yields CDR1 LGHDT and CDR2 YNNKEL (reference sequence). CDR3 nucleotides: TGTGCCAGCAGCCAAGAAGGCAGGGAGTACTATGGCTACACCTTC. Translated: CASSQEGREYYGYTF.

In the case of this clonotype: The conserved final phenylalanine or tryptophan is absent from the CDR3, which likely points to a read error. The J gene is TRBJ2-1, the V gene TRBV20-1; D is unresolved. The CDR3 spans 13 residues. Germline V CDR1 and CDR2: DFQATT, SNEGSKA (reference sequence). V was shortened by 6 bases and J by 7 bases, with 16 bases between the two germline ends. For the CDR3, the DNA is TGCAGTGCACCTGCCGAGGCCGGGAATGAGCAGTTCTTA. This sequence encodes CSAPAEAGNEQFL.

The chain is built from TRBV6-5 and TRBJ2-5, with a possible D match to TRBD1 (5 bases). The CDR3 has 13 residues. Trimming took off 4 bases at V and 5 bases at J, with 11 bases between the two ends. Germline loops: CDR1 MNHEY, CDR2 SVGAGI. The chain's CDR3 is CASSSRVLETQYF. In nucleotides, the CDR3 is TGTGCCAGCAGTTCCAGGGTATTGGAGACCCAGTACTTC.

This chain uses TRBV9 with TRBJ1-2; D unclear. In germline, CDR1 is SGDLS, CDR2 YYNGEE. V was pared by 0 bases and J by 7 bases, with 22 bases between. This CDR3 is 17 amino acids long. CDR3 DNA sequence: TGTGCCAGCAGCGTAGCGGCCACCGCGTTTGAGGCTGGTGGCTACACCTTC. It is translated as CASSVAATAFEAGGYTF. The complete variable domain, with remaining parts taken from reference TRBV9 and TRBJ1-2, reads DSGVTQTPKHLITATGQRVTLRCSPRSGDLSVYWYQQSLDQGLQFLIQYYNGEERAKGNILERFSAQQFPDLHSELNLSSLELGDSALYFCASSVAATAFEAGGYTFGSGTRLTVV.

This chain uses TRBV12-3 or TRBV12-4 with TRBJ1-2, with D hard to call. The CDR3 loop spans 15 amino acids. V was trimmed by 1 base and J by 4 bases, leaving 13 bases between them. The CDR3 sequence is CASSLGPHNGYGYTF. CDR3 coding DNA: TGTGCCAGCAGTTTAGGTCCCCACAACGGCTATGGCTACACCTTC.

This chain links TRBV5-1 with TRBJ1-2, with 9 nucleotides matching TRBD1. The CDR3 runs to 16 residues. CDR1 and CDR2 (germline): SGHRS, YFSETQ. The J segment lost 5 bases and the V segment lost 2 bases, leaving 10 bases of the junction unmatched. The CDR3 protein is CASSFAPQGAGYGYTF. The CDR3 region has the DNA TGCGCCAGCAGCTTTGCCCCACAGGGGGCGGGTTATGGCTACACCTTC.

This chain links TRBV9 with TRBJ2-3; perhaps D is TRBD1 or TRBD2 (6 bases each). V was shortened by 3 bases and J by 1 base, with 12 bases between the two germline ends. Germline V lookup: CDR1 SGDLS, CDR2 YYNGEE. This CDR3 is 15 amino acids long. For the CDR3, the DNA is TGTGCCAGCAGCGGCGAGGAGGGGGGCACAGATACGCAGTATTTT. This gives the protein CASSGEEGGTDTQYF.

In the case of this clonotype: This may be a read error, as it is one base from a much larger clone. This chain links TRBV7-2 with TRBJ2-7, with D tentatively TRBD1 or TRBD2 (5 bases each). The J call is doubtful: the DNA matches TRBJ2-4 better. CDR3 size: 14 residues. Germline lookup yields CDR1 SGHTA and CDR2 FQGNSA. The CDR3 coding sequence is TGTGCCAGCAACTTAACGGGACCCAATTACATTCAGTACTTC. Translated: CASNLTGPNYIQYF.

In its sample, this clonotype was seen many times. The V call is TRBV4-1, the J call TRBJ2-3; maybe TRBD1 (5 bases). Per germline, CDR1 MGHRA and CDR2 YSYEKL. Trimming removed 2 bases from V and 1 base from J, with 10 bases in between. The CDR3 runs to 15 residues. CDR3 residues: CASSQTQGRTDTQYF. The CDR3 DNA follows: TGCGCCAGCAGCCAAACCCAGGGTCGCACAGATACGCAGTATTTT.

The CDR3 region has the DNA TGTGCCAGCAGCTCCTTTCGAAGTGGATACGAGCAGTACTTC. Amino acids: CASSSFRSGYEQYF. The V and J genes are TRBV6-5 and TRBJ2-7; D is unresolved. V lost 6 bases to trimming and J lost 4 bases, with 16 bases between them. In germline, CDR1 is MNHEY, CDR2 SVGAGI. The CDR3 runs to 14 residues.

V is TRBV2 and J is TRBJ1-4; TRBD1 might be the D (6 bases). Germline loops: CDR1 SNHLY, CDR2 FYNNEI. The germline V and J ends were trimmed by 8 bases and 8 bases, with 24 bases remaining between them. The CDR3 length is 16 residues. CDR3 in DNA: TGTGCCAGCCTGCCCCGGGCCGGACAGAGGATGGAAAAACTGTTTTTT. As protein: CASLPRAGQRMEKLFF.

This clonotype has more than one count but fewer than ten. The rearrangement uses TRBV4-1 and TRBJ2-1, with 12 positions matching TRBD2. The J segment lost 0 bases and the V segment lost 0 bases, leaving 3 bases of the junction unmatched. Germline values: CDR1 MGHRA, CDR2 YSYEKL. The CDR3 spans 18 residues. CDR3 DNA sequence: TGCGCCAGCAGCCAAGATACTAGCGGGGGGCTCTCCTACAATGAGCAGTTCTTC. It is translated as CASSQDTSGGLSYNEQFF.

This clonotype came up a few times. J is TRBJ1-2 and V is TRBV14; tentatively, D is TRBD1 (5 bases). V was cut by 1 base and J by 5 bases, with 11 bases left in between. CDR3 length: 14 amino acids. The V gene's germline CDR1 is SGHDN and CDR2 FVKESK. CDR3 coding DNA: TGTGCCAGCAGCCAAGGATGGGGGTCATATGGCTACACCTTC. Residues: CASSQGWGSYGYTF.